A single sample is the source of the 15 T cell receptor beta chains below, sequenced in a study of Graves' ophthalmopathy and Graves' hyperthyroidism. Investigators amplified TCR beta CDR3 regions from RNA transcripts. Following a first-round RT-PCR that used HTBI primers, a second-round multiplex PCR was carried out. TCRdb processed the multiplex PCR reads anew with MiXCR; each CDR3 protein has one entry. The sample contains 620,000 or so distinct CDR3 sequences, about 24% of which appear only once. The sequencing sample was made of peripheral blood. The origin of the receptors is a woman aged 18-29 years with stable Graves' hyperthyroidism. Some clones in this sample may be carry-over from other donors' samples.

V usage is TRBV11-2 and J usage is TRBJ1-1, with D unclear. The CDR3 sequence is 17 residues long. Germline assignment: CDR1 SGHAT and CDR2 FQNNGV. V gave up 5 bases and J gave up 4 bases, with 23 bases separating them. The CDR3 sequence is CASSQTEFRFRTTEAFF. The DNA of the CDR3 is TGTGCCAGCAGCCAGACGGAGTTTAGGTTTCGGACCACTGAAGCTTTCTTT.

In this sample, this clonotype turned up many times. The chain joins TRBV5-1 to TRBJ1-1; D not certain. Germline assignment: CDR1 SGHRS and CDR2 YFSETQ. The CDR3 is 14 amino acids. Trimming took off 6 bases at V and 0 bases at J, with 12 bases between the two ends. In DNA, the CDR3 is TGCGCCAGCACCCCTGACGAGCTGAACACTGAAGCTTTCTTT. Translating gives CASTPDELNTEAFF.

This chain links TRBV12-5 with TRBJ2-2; TRBD1 matches 9 bases. CDR3 length: 17 amino acids. With V trimmed by 0 bases and J by 2 bases, 4 bases remained unmatched. Per the germline V gene, CDR1 is LGHNT and CDR2 is FRNRAP. CDR3: CASGLVRGQGNTGELFF. The CDR3 nucleotides read TGTGCTAGTGGTTTGGTACGGGGACAGGGCAACACCGGGGAGCTGTTTTTT.

The chain recombines TRBV12-3 or TRBV12-4 with TRBJ2-7, with TRBD2 as a possible D gene (6 bases). Trimming pared 1 base from V and 4 bases from J, leaving 20 bases between. The CDR3 has 17 amino acids. Here the CDR3 DNA reads TGTGCCAGCAGTTTAGGGGGTTGGGGGGATAGTGTTTACGAGCAGTACTTC. It specifies CASSLGGWGDSVYEQYF.

This clonotype was seen many times. The chain combines TRBV12-5 with TRBJ2-7; the D gene is possibly TRBD1 (6 bases). The CDR3 spans 15 residues. Looked up from germline, CDR1 is LGHNT and CDR2 is FRNRAP. V was shortened by 5 bases and J by 1 base, with 15 bases between the two germline ends. This CDR3 reads CASGEGQGGSYEQYF. In DNA, the CDR3 is TGTGCTAGTGGTGAGGGACAAGGGGGATCCTACGAGCAGTACTTC.

This clonotype was picked up many times. The rearrangement uses TRBV27 and TRBJ1-1, with 9 bases lining up with TRBD1. This CDR3 is built from 17 residues. Germline CDR1 and CDR2: MNHEY and SMNVEV (reference sequence). V lost 8 bases, J lost 2 bases, and 15 bases stayed unmatched. The CDR3 sequence is CASWQTGGGRLNTEAFF. For the CDR3, the DNA is TGTGCCAGCTGGCAGACAGGGGGGGGCAGGTTAAACACTGAAGCTTTCTTT.

This clonotype was recorded at least ten times. This rearrangement joins TRBV6-5 to TRBJ1-5, with 11 bases lining up with TRBD1. Germline assignment: CDR1 MNHEY and CDR2 SVGAGI. V was pared by 6 bases and J by 2 bases, with 6 bases of the junction left unmatched. This CDR3 comprises 16 residues. CDR3 nucleotide sequence: TGTGCCAGCAGAAGCGGGACAGGGGGTGGCAATCAGCCCCAGCATTTT. Amino acids: CASRSGTGGGNQPQHF.

This sequence joins TRBV28 and TRBJ1-6; 9 bases map to TRBD1. This CDR3 contains 14 residues. Germline V gives CDR1 MDHEN, CDR2 SYDVKM. The ends lost 6 bases at V and 9 bases at J; junction bases unmatched: 6. CDR3 coding DNA: TGTGCCAGCAGATCGGGACAGGGAGGTTCACCCCTCCACTTT. This sequence encodes CASRSGQGGSPLHF.

This clonotype was picked up many times. V and J are TRBV27 and TRBJ1-1, with no clear D. CDR1 MNHEY and CDR2 SMNVEV come from the germline V gene (reference sequence). The length of the CDR3 is 15 residues. V lost 3 bases and J 5 bases, leaving 16 bases between the germline ends. CDR3 nucleotide sequence: TGTGCCAGCAGTTTTAGCGCGGCCCCCACGACTGAAGCTTTCTTT. Its translation: CASSFSAAPTTEAFF.

Regarding this clonotype: At one end, the junction sequence differs from germline, possibly due to a read error. The J gene is TRBJ2-7, the V gene TRBV28; no definite D call. The CDR3 is made up of 16 amino acids. Looked up from germline, CDR1 is MDHEN and CDR2 is SYDVKM. The CDR3, as DNA: TGTGCCAGCAGTTTAATCGTAACAGCCGAAGGCCCAGTCAAGGACTTC. Protein: CASSLIVTAEGPVKDF.

This clonotype was detected a few times. The rearrangement joins TRBV6-1 to TRBJ1-1, with a weak D call TRBD1 (5 bases). This CDR3 region has 14 residues. V dropped 7 bases and J dropped 2 bases, with 14 bases sitting between them. CDR1 is MNHNS, CDR2 SASEGT, per germline. CDR3 residues: CASTRDLGNTEAFF. In DNA form, the CDR3 reads TGTGCCAGCACCCGGGACTTAGGTAACACTGAAGCTTTCTTT.

The sample holds many counts of this clonotype. The chain carries TRBV6-1 and TRBJ1-5; perhaps TRBD1 as D (5 bases). Trimming cost V 5 bases and J 3 bases, with 14 bases left between them. The CDR3 runs to 15 residues. In germline, CDR1 is MNHNS, CDR2 SASEGT. The CDR3 loop reads CASSRKRGSNQPQHF. The DNA of the CDR3 is TGTGCCAGCAGTCGAAAGAGGGGCTCCAATCAGCCCCAGCATTTT.

The J gene is TRBJ2-2, the V gene TRBV27; 11 nucleotides line up with TRBD2. The CDR3 covers 16 residues. Germline V gene sequence: CDR1 MNHEY, CDR2 SMNVEV (reference sequence). The V gene end was trimmed by 7 bases and the J gene end by 7 bases; junction bases not matched to a gene: 11. CDR3 sequence reads: CASTPNGLAGRGELFF. CDR3 sequence (DNA): TGTGCCAGCACCCCAAACGGACTAGCGGGCCGCGGGGAGCTGTTTTTT.

This clonotype was counted at least ten times. The genes are TRBV14 and TRBJ2-5; 7 bases map to TRBD1. This CDR3 comprises 13 residues. Germline-derived CDR1 and CDR2 are SGHDN and FVKESK. Trimming at V came to 4 bases and at J to 6 bases, leaving 5 bases not matched to a gene. The chain's CDR3 is CASSPTGVKTQYF. CDR3 sequence (DNA): TGTGCCAGCAGCCCCACAGGGGTGAAGACCCAGTACTTC.

This clonotype was found many times. The V gene is TRBV6-1, the J gene TRBJ1-1; D remains unclear. The CDR3 is 14 residues long. Germline lookup yields CDR1 MNHNS and CDR2 SASEGT. Deletions cut 3 bases from V and 5 bases from J, with 13 bases between. CDR3 nucleotides: TGTGCCAGCAGTGACAGTTTTGGGGTGACTGAAGCTTTCTTT. Translating it yields CASSDSFGVTEAFF.